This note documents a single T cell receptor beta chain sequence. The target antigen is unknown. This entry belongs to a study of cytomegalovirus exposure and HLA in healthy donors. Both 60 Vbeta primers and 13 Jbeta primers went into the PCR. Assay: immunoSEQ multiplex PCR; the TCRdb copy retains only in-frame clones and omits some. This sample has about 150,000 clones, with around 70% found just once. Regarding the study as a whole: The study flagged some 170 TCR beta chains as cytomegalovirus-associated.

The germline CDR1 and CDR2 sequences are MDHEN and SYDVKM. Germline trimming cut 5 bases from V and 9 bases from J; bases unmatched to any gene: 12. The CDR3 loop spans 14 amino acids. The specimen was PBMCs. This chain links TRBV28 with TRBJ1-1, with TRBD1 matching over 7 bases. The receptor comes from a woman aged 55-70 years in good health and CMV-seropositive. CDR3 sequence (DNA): TGTGCCAGCAGTACCTTGACCGACAGGGCGAAAGCTTTCTTT. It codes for CASSTLTDRAKAFF.